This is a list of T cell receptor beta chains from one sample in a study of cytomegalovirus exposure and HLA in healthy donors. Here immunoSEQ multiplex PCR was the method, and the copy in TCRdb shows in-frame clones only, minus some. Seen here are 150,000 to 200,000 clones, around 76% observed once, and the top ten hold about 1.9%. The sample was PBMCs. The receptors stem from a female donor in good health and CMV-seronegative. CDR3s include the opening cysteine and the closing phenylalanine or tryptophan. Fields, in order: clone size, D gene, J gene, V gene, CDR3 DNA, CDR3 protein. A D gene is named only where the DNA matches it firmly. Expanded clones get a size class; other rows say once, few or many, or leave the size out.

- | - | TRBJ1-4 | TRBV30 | TGTGCCTGGAGTGTACGTTACAGGGCGGAAAAACTGTTTTTT | CAWSVRYRAEKLFF
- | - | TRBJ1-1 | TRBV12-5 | TGTGCTAGTGGTTTGGCCCGAGGCGCGGATAACACTGAAGCTTTCTTT | CASGLARGADNTEAFF
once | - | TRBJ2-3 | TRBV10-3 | TGTGCCACGAACAGGGATAAGAACACAGATACGCAGTATTTT | CATNRDKNTDTQYF
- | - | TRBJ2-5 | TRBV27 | TGTGCCAGCAGTCCCCGAAACCTAGTGGGAGAGACCCAGTACTTC | CASSPRNLVGETQYF
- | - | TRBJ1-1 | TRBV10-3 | TGTGCCATCACCACGGACGGACAGAACACTGAAGCTTTCTTT | CAITTDGQNTEAFF
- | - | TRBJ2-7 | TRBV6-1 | TGTGCCAGCTTATTCGTCTACGAGCAGTACTTC | CASLFVYEQYF
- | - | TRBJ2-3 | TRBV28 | TGTGCCAGCAGGCCGGGACTGGCGACAGATACGCAGTATTTT | CASRPGLATDTQYF
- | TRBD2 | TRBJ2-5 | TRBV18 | TGTGCCAGCTCCCCGCGGGGGGACCAAGAGACCCAGTACTTC | CASSPRGDQETQYF
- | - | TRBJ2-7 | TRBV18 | TGTGCCAGCTCACCCGCAGGGACTCAACTCGAGCAGTACTTC | CASSPAGTQLEQYF
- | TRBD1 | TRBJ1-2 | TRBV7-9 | TGTGCCAGCGCCGGGGGCCTGGGACAGTTTAACTATGGCTACACCTTC | CASAGGLGQFNYGYTF
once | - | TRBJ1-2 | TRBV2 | TGTGCCAGCGGTAAGACAGATATTAGCTATGGCTACACCTTC | CASGKTDISYGYTF
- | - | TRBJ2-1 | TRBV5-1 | TGCGCCAGCAGCTTGGGGGCCGTGGACAATGAGCAGTTCTTC | CASSLGAVDNEQFF
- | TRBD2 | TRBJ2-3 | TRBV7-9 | TGTGCCAGCAGCTGGACTAGCGGGAGGACCACAGATACGCAGTATTTT | CASSWTSGRTTDTQYF
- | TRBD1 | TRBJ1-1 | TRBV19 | TGTGCCAGTAGTATTGAACAGGGGGCTAGTTGGAACACTGAAGCTTTCTTT | CASSIEQGASWNTEAFF
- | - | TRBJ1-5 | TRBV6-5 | TGTGCCAGCAGTTTGACAGGTTTCAATCAGCCCCAGCATTTT | CASSLTGFNQPQHF
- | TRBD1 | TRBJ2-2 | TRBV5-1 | TGCGCCAGCAGCCGGGACAGCGAGACCGGGGAGCTGTTTTTT | CASSRDSETGELFF
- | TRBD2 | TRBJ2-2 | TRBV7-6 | TGTGCCAGCAGCTTCGCACTAGCGGGAGGAAACACCGGGGAGCTGTTTTTT | CASSFALAGGNTGELFF
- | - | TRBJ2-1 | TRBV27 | TGTGCCAGCAGTTTTGTAGGCTCCGCCGAGAGGCTGTTCTTC | CASSFVGSAERLFF
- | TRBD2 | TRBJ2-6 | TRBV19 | TGTGCCAGTAAGGTACTAGCGGGGCCGTCGTTAGGGGCCAACGTCCTGACTTTC | CASKVLAGPSLGANVLTF
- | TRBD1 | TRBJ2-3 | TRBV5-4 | TGTGCCAGCAGCTTGTATGGACAGGGAGCCACAGATACGCAGTATTTT | CASSLYGQGATDTQYF
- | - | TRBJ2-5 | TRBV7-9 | TGTGCCAGCAGCTTAGTCCAGGGTCGGCAAGAGACCCAGTACTTC | CASSLVQGRQETQYF
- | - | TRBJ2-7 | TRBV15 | TGTGCCACCAGCATGAGTGGCAGCGCCTACGAGCAGTACTTC | CATSMSGSAYEQYF
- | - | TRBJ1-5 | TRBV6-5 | TGTGCCAGCAGTCGGACTGGTCAGCCCCAGCATTTT | CASSRTGQPQHF
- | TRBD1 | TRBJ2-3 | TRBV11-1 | TGTGCCAGCAACAAACAGGGGTCCACAGATACGCAGTATTTT | CASNKQGSTDTQYF
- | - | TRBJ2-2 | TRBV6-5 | TGTGCCAGCAGCGAACAGGGCTGGGCCGGGGAGCTGTTTTTT | CASSEQGWAGELFF
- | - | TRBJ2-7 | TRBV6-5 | TGTGCCAGCAGCCGACTAGGAGGGTCCTACGAGCAGTACTTC | CASSRLGGSYEQYF
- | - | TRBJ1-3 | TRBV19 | TGTGCCAGTAGTACAGGGTTCGCTGGAAACACCATATATTTT | CASSTGFAGNTIYF
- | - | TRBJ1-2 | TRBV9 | TGTGCCAGCAGCCCGTCCGGGACACAGTATGGCTACACCTTC | CASSPSGTQYGYTF
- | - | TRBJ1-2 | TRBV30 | TGTGCCTGGCTGACGGAGGTTAACTATGGCTACACCTTC | CAWLTEVNYGYTF
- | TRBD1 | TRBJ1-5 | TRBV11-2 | TGTGCCAGCAGCCCCGACAGGGGCCAGCCCCAGCATTTT | CASSPDRGQPQHF
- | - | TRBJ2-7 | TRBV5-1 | TGCGCCAGCAGCTTGGGGGCAGGGGAGCCTGGGTGGCAGTACTTC | CASSLGAGEPGWQYF
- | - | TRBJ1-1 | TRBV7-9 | TGTGCCAGCAGCGCGACAGGGAACACTGAAGCTTTCTTT | CASSATGNTEAFF
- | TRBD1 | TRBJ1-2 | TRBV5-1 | TGCGCCAGCAGCGAACCGGGACAGGGGCCACAGGGCTACACCTTC | CASSEPGQGPQGYTF
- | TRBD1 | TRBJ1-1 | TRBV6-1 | TGTGCCAGCAGTTTCCGGGACAGGTCCACTGAAGCTTTCTTT | CASSFRDRSTEAFF
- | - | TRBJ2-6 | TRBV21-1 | TGTGCCAGCAGCCGACGGCAGGGGGCGGAAGGGGCCAACGTCCTGACTTTC | CASSRRQGAEGANVLTF
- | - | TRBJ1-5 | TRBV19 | TGTGCCAGTAGTATAGCCCCTGTGGGCAGTTCCTCTAGCAATCAGCCCCAGCATTTT | CASSIAPVGSSSSNQPQHF
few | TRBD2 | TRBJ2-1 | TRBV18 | TGTGCCAGCTCACCAGGGGGGGGACTATACAATGAGCAGTTCTTC | CASSPGGGLYNEQFF
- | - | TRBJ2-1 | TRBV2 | TGTGCCACATCGGAAAGCAGGCCCTCCTACAATGAGCAGTTCTTC | CATSESRPSYNEQFF
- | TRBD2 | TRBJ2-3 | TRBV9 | TGTGCCAGCAGCGTAGGAACCTCAACGGGAGGTATGGCAGATACGCAGTATTTT | CASSVGTSTGGMADTQYF
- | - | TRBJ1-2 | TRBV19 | TGTGCCAGTAGTATTGTCAAGGGGGAAACGTATGGCTACACCTTC | CASSIVKGETYGYTF
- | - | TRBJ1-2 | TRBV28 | TGTGCCAGCAGCCCTAAGCGGGACCGGGTTAACTATGGCTACACCTTC | CASSPKRDRVNYGYTF
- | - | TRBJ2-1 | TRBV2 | TGTGCCAGCAGTGTCTCGGAGTACAATGAGCAGTTCTTC | CASSVSEYNEQFF
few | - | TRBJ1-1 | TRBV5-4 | TGTGCCAGCAGCTCCTACCGGAGCAGTGAAGCTTTCTTT | CASSSYRSSEAFF
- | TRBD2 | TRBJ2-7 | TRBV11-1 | TGTGCCAGCAGCTTATCGGCTAGCGGGAGTGTCTACGAGCAGTACTTC | CASSLSASGSVYEQYF
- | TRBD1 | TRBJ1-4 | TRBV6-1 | TGTGCCAGCAGTGAACCGGACAGGGGCTCTCATTTT | CASSEPDRGSHF